This entry features one TCR beta chain sequence. TCRdb's copy holds only in-frame clones and misses some; the assay was immunoSEQ multiplex PCR. The repertoire has 120,000 or so clones, about 90% of them found once; the top ten carry more than 7%. These data are taken from a study of T cell responses to AZD1222 COVID-19 vaccine. The clonotype originates from an adult who received the AZD1222 COVID-19 vaccine. The material sequenced was peripheral blood, taken 28 days after the second AZD1222 dose.

The CDR3, as DNA: TGTGCCAGCAGTGACGGTGAAAAACTGTTTTTT. It specifies CASSDGEKLFF. The V gene is TRBV7-9, the J gene TRBJ1-4; no definite D call. CDR1 is SEHNR and CDR2 is FQNEAQ in the germline V gene (reference sequence). There are 11 residues in the CDR3. The V end was cut by 6 bases, the J end by 7 bases, with 6 bases between.